The clone carrying this TCR beta chain has only a few counts. The CDR3 has 17 residues. CDR1 is MNHEY and CDR2 is SMNVEV in the germline V gene (reference sequence). The ends lost 4 bases at V and 1 base at J; junction bases unmatched: 8. This record belongs to a study of blood T cell repertoires in COVID-19. Study-wide context: Samples taken during acute and convalescent COVID-19 were collected in the United States, Italy and Spain. In each case, the material was cDNA or gDNA derived from T cells, B-cell-depleted T cells, or PBMCs.

Study processing details: From reference gene primer amplification, estimates of nucleated cell counts were derived. Clones were read by immunoSEQ multiplex PCR, and TCRdb kept only the in-frame ones, dropping some. That table gives V, J and clone size, and the DNA gave D and trimming. The sample contains around 50,000 clones, approximately 90% of which appear only once. This rearrangement joins TRBV27 to TRBJ2-2; 8 nucleotides line up with TRBD1. Sequenced: peripheral blood. The sequence was obtained from a man between 45 and 60 years old with active COVID-19. CDR3 coding DNA: TGTGCCAGCAGTTCCATCAGGGGGCGCCTGAACACCGGGGAGCTGTTTTTT. Translated, it gives CASSSIRGRLNTGELFF.